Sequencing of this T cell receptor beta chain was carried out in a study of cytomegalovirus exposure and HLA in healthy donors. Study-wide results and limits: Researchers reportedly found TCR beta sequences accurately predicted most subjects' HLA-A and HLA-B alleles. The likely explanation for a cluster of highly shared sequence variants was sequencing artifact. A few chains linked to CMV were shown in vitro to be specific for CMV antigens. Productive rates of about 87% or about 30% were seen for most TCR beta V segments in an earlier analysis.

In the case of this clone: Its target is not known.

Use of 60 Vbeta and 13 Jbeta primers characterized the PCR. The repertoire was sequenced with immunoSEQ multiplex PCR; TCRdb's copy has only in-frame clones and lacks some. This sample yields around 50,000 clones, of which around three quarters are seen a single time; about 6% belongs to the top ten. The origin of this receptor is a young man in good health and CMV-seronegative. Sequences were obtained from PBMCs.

CDR3 bases: TGTGCCAGCAGCCATACAGGGGTTAATGAGCAGTTCTTC. This codes for CASSHTGVNEQFF. V usage is TRBV14 and J usage is TRBJ2-1; 7 bases fit TRBD1. Looked up from germline, CDR1 is SGHDN and CDR2 is FVKESK. The CDR3 is 13 amino acids. V trimming: 3 bases; J trimming: 7 bases; junction bases outside the gene matches: 3.